These 8 T cell receptor beta chains originate from one sample sequenced in a study of follicular helper T cells after annual influenza vaccination. Described time point: 2015-2016 season, pre-vaccination. Produced via immunoSEQ multiplex PCR; TCRdb's table is partial and in-frame only. Among about 14,000 clones listed, roughly 74% were seen once. Specimen: CXCR5- memory CD4+ T cells sorted from blood, collected on the day of influenza vaccination. These receptor sequences come from an adult who received the influenza vaccine.

This chain uses TRBV6-6 with TRBJ2-3; D possibly matches TRBD1 or TRBD2 (5 bases each). V was cut by 5 bases and J by 1 base, with 10 bases left in between. The V gene's germline CDR1 is MNHNY and CDR2 SVGAGI (reference sequence). CDR3 length equals 14 residues. CDR3 region: CASSDMGGTDTQYF. CDR3 nucleotides: TGTGCCAGCAGTGATATGGGGGGCACAGATACGCAGTATTTT.

This sequence joins TRBV9 and TRBJ2-3; 9 nucleotides match TRBD2. The CDR3 loop spans 16 amino acids. The germline V gene has CDR1 SGDLS and CDR2 YYNGEE. Trimming removed 2 bases from V and 4 bases from J; junction bases left unmatched: 8. CDR3 DNA sequence: TGTGCCAGCAGCGTGCGTAGCGGGGGTAACCCAGATACGCAGTATTTT. Encoded protein: CASSVRSGGNPDTQYF.

Here the CDR3 DNA reads TGCGCCAGCAGTGGAAATGCGAACACTGAAGCTTTCTTT. Translating it yields CASSGNANTEAFF. V is TRBV10-1 and J is TRBJ1-1; no clear D gene. Trimming removed 4 bases at V and 1 base at J, with 7 bases between. The CDR3 covers 13 residues. CDR1 and CDR2 (germline): WNHNN, SYGVQD (reference sequence).

The V and J genes are TRBV28 and TRBJ1-2; TRBD1 agrees at 8 bases. The CDR3 consists of 14 residues. The J segment lost 3 bases and the V segment lost 7 bases, leaving 7 bases of the junction unmatched. CDR1 is MDHEN, CDR2 SYDVKM, per germline. The CDR3 DNA is TGTGCCAGCACCCCGGACAGGGTGGACTATGGCTACACCTTC. It yields the protein CASTPDRVDYGYTF.

The V call is TRBV11-2, the J call TRBJ1-5, with D hard to call. Germline V gene data show CDR1 as SGHAT and CDR2 as FQNNGV. The CDR3 contains 13 residues. V shed 1 base and J shed 6 bases, with 7 bases lying between them. In DNA form, the CDR3 reads TGTGCCAGCAGCTTAGCCATAGGTCAGCCCCAGCATTTT. It codes for CASSLAIGQPQHF.

The chain carries TRBV5-6 and TRBJ2-5; the match to TRBD2 covers 7 bases. TRBJ2-7 matches the DNA end more closely, so the J call is doubtful. Germline assignment: CDR1 SGHDT and CDR2 YYEEEE. The CDR3 runs to 16 residues. The CDR3 loop reads CASSLDGRRLTYEQYF. CDR3 nucleotides: TGTGCCAGCAGCCTGGACGGGAGGCGGCTTACCTACGAGCAGTACTTC.

The chain employs TRBV6-5 and TRBJ2-7; 11 bases match TRBD2. The CDR3 runs to 16 residues. The V gene's germline CDR1 is MNHEY and CDR2 SVGAGI. J gave up 4 bases and V 2 bases, and 7 bases lay outside the gene matches. CDR3 nucleotide sequence: TGTGCCAGCAGTTACATTTTAGCGGGGGGGCCTTACGAGCAGTACTTC. Amino acid sequence: CASSYILAGGPYEQYF.

The J gene is TRBJ1-4, the V gene TRBV2; 9 positions agree with TRBD1. The germline CDR1 and CDR2 sequences are SNHLY and FYNNEI. The CDR3 covers 14 residues. V shed 7 bases and J 6 bases; nucleotides not matched to a gene: 6. This CDR3 is CASNNRDRDEKLFF. The CDR3 DNA is TGTGCCAGCAATAACCGGGACAGGGATGAAAAACTGTTTTTT.